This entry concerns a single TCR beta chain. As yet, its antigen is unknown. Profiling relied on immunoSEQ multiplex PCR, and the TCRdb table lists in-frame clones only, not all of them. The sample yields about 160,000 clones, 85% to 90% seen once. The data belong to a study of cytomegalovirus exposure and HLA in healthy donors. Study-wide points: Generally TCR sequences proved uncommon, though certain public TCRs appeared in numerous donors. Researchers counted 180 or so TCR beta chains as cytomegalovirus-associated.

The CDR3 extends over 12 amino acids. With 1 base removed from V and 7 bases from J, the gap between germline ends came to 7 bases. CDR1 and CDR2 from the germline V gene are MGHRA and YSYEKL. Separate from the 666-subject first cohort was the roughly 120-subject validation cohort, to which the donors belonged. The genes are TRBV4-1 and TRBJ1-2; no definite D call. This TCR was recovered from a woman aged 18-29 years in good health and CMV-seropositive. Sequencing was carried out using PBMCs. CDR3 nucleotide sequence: TGCGCCAGCAGCCAAGTATCGGGTGGCTACACCTTC. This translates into CASSQVSGGYTF.